One and the same sample provided the 15 T cell receptor beta chains below, sequenced in a study of shared clonotypes between healthy human individuals. The naive CD8 population came from CD45RO-negative cells selected for CCR7, without terminally differentiated effector memory CD45RA+ cells. Profiling relied on immunoSEQ multiplex PCR, and the TCRdb table lists in-frame clones only, not all of them. The sample holds about 2 million clones; approximately 95% are singletons and the top ten take about 1.1%. Source material: naive CD8+ T cells sorted from blood. Receptors were obtained from a man younger than 35 in good health.

The J gene is TRBJ2-7, the V gene TRBV6-1; D not resolved. The germline CDR1 and CDR2 sequences are MNHNS and SASEGT. This CDR3 spans 17 amino acids. V lost 2 bases to trimming and J lost 7 bases, with 24 bases between them. CDR3 sequence: CASSELLSGWQLGEQYF. CDR3 bases: TGTGCCAGCAGTGAACTTTTATCGGGCTGGCAGCTCGGGGAGCAGTACTTC.

This sequence joins TRBV19 and TRBJ2-2; D might be TRBD1 (5 bases). There are 11 residues in the CDR3. Germline CDR1 and CDR2: LNHDA and SQIVND (reference sequence). V was pared by 9 bases and J by 8 bases, with 10 bases between. As DNA, the CDR3 is TGTGCCAGCACAGGATCAGGGGAGCTGTTTTTT. It encodes CASTGSGELFF.

Worth noting for this clone: Because the CDR3's place on the DNA is in doubt, the DNA is left out and the CDR3 is given as listed by TCRdb. The V and J genes are TRBV6-1 and TRBJ1-1. From its first to its last residue, the CDR3 has 11 amino acids. Germline assignment: CDR1 MNHNS and CDR2 SASEGT. The CDR3 here is CASSTSGRPFF.

The chain employs TRBV4-3 and TRBJ2-7, with TRBD2 identical over 10 bases. Germline V gene sequence: CDR1 LGHNA, CDR2 YSLEER. Unmatched junction bases numbered 5, after V lost 0 bases and J lost 6 bases. The CDR3 is made up of 15 amino acids. The CDR3 loop reads CASSQDLASGSEQYF. The CDR3 DNA follows: TGCGCCAGCAGCCAAGATCTGGCTAGCGGGAGCGAGCAGTACTTC.

This sequence joins TRBV5-6 and TRBJ1-6; D is unresolved. The CDR3 totals 15 residues. The V end was cut by 0 bases, the J end by 4 bases, with 8 bases between. Per the germline V gene, CDR1 is SGHDT and CDR2 is YYEEEE. DNA of the CDR3: TGTGCCAGCAGCTTGGGCACAGCTTATAATTCACCCCTCCACTTT. Translating gives CASSLGTAYNSPLHF.

The chain carries TRBV29-1 and TRBJ2-7, with D maybe TRBD2 (5 bases). Trimming left V 0 bases short and J 1 base short, with 13 bases between. The CDR3 consists of 15 residues. In germline, CDR1 is SQVTM, CDR2 ANQGSEA. CDR3: CSVEDSSGRSYEQYF. Written as DNA, the CDR3 is TGCAGCGTTGAAGATAGCAGCGGAAGATCCTACGAGCAGTACTTC.

J is TRBJ2-7 and V is TRBV7-2; D might be TRBD1 (5 bases). This CDR3 is 16 amino acids long. The V gene lost 0 bases and the J gene lost 2 bases, with 14 bases spanning the gap. Looked up from germline, CDR1 is SGHTA and CDR2 is FQGNSA. The CDR3 here is CASSLAGQGRAYEQYF. CDR3 sequence (DNA): TGTGCCAGCAGCTTAGCCGGTCAGGGTAGGGCCTACGAGCAGTACTTC.

The V gene is TRBV6-1, the J gene TRBJ1-2; TRBD1 agrees at 7 bases. CDR3 length: 18 amino acids. In germline, CDR1 is MNHNS, CDR2 SASEGT. Trimming cost V 7 bases and J 0 bases; bases outside gene matches: 17. In nucleotides, the CDR3 is TGTGCCAGCAATGAGGTTTATCCGGGACAGAGAGCTAACTATGGCTACACCTTC. It translates to CASNEVYPGQRANYGYTF.

This chain uses TRBV5-4 with TRBJ2-1, with D perhaps assigned TRBD1 or TRBD2 (5 bases each). Trimming removed 4 bases from V and 2 bases from J, with 13 bases in between. The CDR3 has 15 amino acids. Germline assignment: CDR1 SGHNT and CDR2 YYREEE (reference sequence). The CDR3 DNA follows: TGTGCCAGCAGCCGTTGGGACGTAACCTACAATGAGCAGTTCTTC. Translation: CASSRWDVTYNEQFF.

The rearrangement uses TRBV7-6 and TRBJ2-2; no firm D call. The CDR3 covers 14 residues. Between the trimmed V and J ends, which lost 5 bases and 7 bases, there was a span of 14 bases. Germline-derived CDR1 and CDR2 are SGHVS and FNYEAQ. The CDR3 spells CASSPWRSSGELFF. In DNA, the CDR3 is TGTGCCAGCAGCCCATGGCGGTCTAGCGGGGAGCTGTTTTTT.

The chain uses TRBV27 and TRBJ1-6, with a possible D match to TRBD1 (6 bases). V lost 4 bases and J 9 bases, leaving 16 bases between the germline ends. The CDR3 extends over 15 amino acids. Per the germline V gene, CDR1 is MNHEY and CDR2 is SMNVEV (reference sequence). This CDR3 reads CASSSLQGAVSPLHF. CDR3 coding DNA: TGTGCCAGCAGTTCCCTACAGGGTGCTGTTTCACCCCTCCACTTT.

The chain couples TRBV6-4 to TRBJ2-1; D is undetermined. Germline V CDR1 and CDR2: MRHNA, SNTAGT. V lost 0 bases, J lost 9 bases, and 9 bases lay in between. The CDR3 is made up of 13 amino acids. The chain's CDR3 is CASSDSIISEQFF. CDR3 DNA sequence: TGTGCCAGCAGTGACTCGATTATCAGTGAGCAGTTCTTC.

The DNA for the CDR3 is TGTGCCAGCAGTGAATTGGCTAGCGCATACGAGCAGTACTTC. This encodes CASSELASAYEQYF. The chain combines TRBV6-1 with TRBJ2-7; maybe TRBD2 (6 bases). The CDR3 covers 14 residues. Trimming pared 2 bases from V and 4 bases from J, leaving 12 bases between. CDR1 is MNHNS, CDR2 SASEGT, per germline.

In regard to this clone: One junction end does not reproduce the germline sequence, and a read error may be involved. The sample holds other DNA sequences that translate to the same CDR3. This chain connects TRBV11-2 to TRBJ2-3, with D tentatively TRBD1 or TRBD2 (5 bases each). Germline V lookup: CDR1 SGHAT, CDR2 FQNNGV. The length of the CDR3 is 16 residues. CDR3 sequence: CASSLGGQLGSDTQYF. The CDR3 DNA follows: TGTGCCAGCAGCTTAGGCGGACAACTAGGGTCGGATACGCAATATTTT.

As regards this clone: One junction end does not reproduce the germline sequence, and a read error may be involved. The gene calls are TRBV5-6 and TRBJ2-5, with D uncertain. The CDR3 is 12 residues long. The germline gives CDR1 SGHDT, CDR2 YYEEEE. The CDR3 loop reads CANSLRQETQYF. CDR3 in DNA: TGTGCCAACAGCTTGAGGCAAGAGACCCAGTACTTC.